Following are 27 T cell receptor beta chains from one sample sequenced in a study of cytomegalovirus exposure and HLA in healthy donors. 60 Vbeta and 13 Jbeta primers were used in PCR. Sequencing used immunoSEQ multiplex PCR; TCRdb keeps in-frame clones, though not all of them. The table lists 150,000 to 200,000 clones, approximately 80% of them singletons. Sequencing input: PBMCs. Every receptor here comes from a woman younger than 35 in good health and CMV-seropositive.

There are a few counts of this clone. This chain links TRBV11-2 with TRBJ1-6; 7 positions agree with TRBD1. The length of the CDR3 is 13 residues. J gave up 7 bases and V 5 bases, and 2 bases lay outside the gene matches. The germline CDR1 and CDR2 sequences are SGHAT and FQNNGV. CDR3: CASSPGQNSPLHF. The DNA of the CDR3 is TGTGCCAGCAGCCCGGGACAGAATTCACCCCTCCACTTT.

This chain links TRBV28 with TRBJ2-7; possibly TRBD1 for D (6 bases). V was cut by 6 bases and J by 6 bases, with 18 bases left in between. This CDR3 region has 14 residues. From germline, CDR1 is MDHEN and CDR2 SYDVKM. CDR3 residues: CASSLDSLSGEQYF. CDR3 DNA: TGTGCCAGCAGCCTGGACAGCTTGTCTGGCGAGCAGTACTTC.

Points on this clone: One junction end does not reproduce the germline sequence, and a read error may be involved. The gene calls are TRBV7-7 and TRBJ2-2; no clear D. This CDR3 is 14 amino acids long. Germline-derived CDR1 and CDR2 are SSHAT and FNYEAQ (reference sequence). For the CDR3, the DNA is TGTGCTAGCAGCGTAAACGACTTCACCGGGGAGCTGTTTTTT. It translates to CASSVNDFTGELFF.

The CDR3 nucleotides are TGCGCCAGCAGCCAAGATTTGCGGAGGTCGAGGGGCAATCAGCCCCAGCATTTT. This sequence encodes CASSQDLRRSRGNQPQHF. This sequence joins TRBV4-1 and TRBJ1-5; D uncertain. This CDR3 has 18 residues. With 0 bases removed from V and 2 bases from J, the gap between germline ends came to 17 bases. CDR1 is MGHRA, CDR2 YSYEKL, per germline.

The V and J genes are TRBV6-1 and TRBJ1-1; no definite D call. This CDR3 spans 14 amino acids. The germline gives CDR1 MNHNS, CDR2 SASEGT. The ends were cut back, 2 bases at V and 5 bases at J, with 12 bases in the middle. The CDR3 coding sequence is TGTGCCAGCAGTGAATTAGTGGAGGGAACTGAAGCTTTCTTT. Translated, it gives CASSELVEGTEAFF.

This clone was counted a single time. The V call is TRBV6-1, the J call TRBJ2-5; possible D gene TRBD2, 7 bases. With 6 bases removed from V and 5 bases from J, the gap between germline ends came to 19 bases. This CDR3 is built from 15 residues. Looked up from germline, CDR1 is MNHNS and CDR2 is SASEGT. CDR3 sequence: CASRPSGGGWETQYF. DNA for the CDR3: TGTGCCAGCAGACCCTCTGGGGGGGGCTGGGAGACCCAGTACTTC.

The genes are TRBV4-1 and TRBJ1-2, with a weak D call TRBD1 (6 bases). The CDR3 is made up of 18 amino acids. Germline V gene lookup returns CDR1 MGHRA and CDR2 YSYEKL. Trimming pared 2 bases from V and 8 bases from J, leaving 27 bases between. The CDR3 nucleotides are TGCGCCAGCAGCCAAACTGGCCTACAGGGACCGCGCCCAGAAGGCTACACCTTC. Translated: CASSQTGLQGPRPEGYTF.

This chain joins TRBV12-5 and TRBJ2-7, with D possibly TRBD2 on 6 matching bases. The CDR3 has 16 amino acids. Germline loops: CDR1 LGHNT, CDR2 FRNRAP. V lost 0 bases to trimming and J lost 2 bases, with 14 bases between them. The CDR3 reads CASGLVLSSAPYEQYF. DNA of the CDR3: TGTGCTAGTGGTTTGGTACTTTCTAGCGCACCCTACGAGCAGTACTTC.

The chain is built from TRBV19 and TRBJ2-2; 12 bases align to TRBD2. This CDR3 comprises 17 residues. Losses at the gene ends were 5 bases for V and 5 bases for J; bases not matched to a gene: 9. Germline CDR1 is LNHDA and CDR2 is SQIVND (reference sequence). In DNA form, the CDR3 reads TGTGCCAGTAGTTGGCTAGCGGGGGGGCAGGGGACCGGGGAGCTGTTTTTT. Residues: CASSWLAGGQGTGELFF.

This chain uses TRBV7-3 with TRBJ2-3; D perhaps matches TRBD1 (7 bases). Trimming took off 5 bases at V and 0 bases at J, with 21 bases between the two ends. Germline lookup yields CDR1 SGHTA and CDR2 FQGTGA. This CDR3 is 18 amino acids long. The CDR3 DNA sequence: TGTGCCAGCAGCCAAACAGTTCGGGGGACAGCTAGCACAGATACGCAGTATTTT. It encodes CASSQTVRGTASTDTQYF. Based on the CDR3 plus reference TRBV7-3 and TRBJ2-3, the full variable domain is GAGVSQTPSNKVTEKGKYVELRCDPISGHTALYWYRQSLGQGPEFLIYFQGTGAADDSGLPNDRFFAVRPEGSVSTLKIQRTERGDSAVYLCASSQTVRGTASTDTQYFGPGTRLTVL.

V and J are TRBV18 and TRBJ1-4; D gene unclear. CDR3 length: 15 amino acids. Germline values: CDR1 KGHSH, CDR2 LQKENI. The ends were cut back, 0 bases at V and 7 bases at J, with 12 bases in the middle. The CDR3 nucleotides are TGTGCCAGCTCACCACCGGACTCTTGGGGTGAAAAACTGTTTTTT. Translation: CASSPPDSWGEKLFF.

The chain joins TRBV7-6 to TRBJ2-2, with 9 bases that match TRBD2. V shed 0 bases, J shed 5 bases, and the junction held 4 bases outside the gene matches. The CDR3 consists of 16 residues. Per germline, CDR1 SGHVS and CDR2 FNYEAQ. The CDR3 DNA is TGTGCCAGCAGCTTAGCGCCCCTAGCGGGAACCGGGGAGCTGTTTTTT. Translating gives CASSLAPLAGTGELFF.

This chain's CDR3 is CASRPGVLYGYTF. The DNA for the CDR3 is TGTGCCAGCAGGCCAGGGGTCCTCTATGGCTACACCTTC. The chain is built from TRBV6-1 and TRBJ1-2; possible D gene TRBD1, 6 bases. Trimming left V 6 bases short and J 4 bases short, with 12 bases between. Germline loops: CDR1 MNHNS, CDR2 SASEGT. The CDR3 runs 13 residues.

This chain connects TRBV11-3 to TRBJ2-5, with a tentative D call TRBD1 (6 bases). The CDR3 has 14 amino acids. The V end was cut by 2 bases, the J end by 2 bases, with 9 bases between. The germline V gene has CDR1 SGHNT and CDR2 YENEEA. This CDR3 is CASSLPRGQETQYF. CDR3 nucleotides: TGTGCCAGCAGCTTACCCAGGGGTCAAGAGACCCAGTACTTC.

CDR3 amino acids: CASSFSGIGGYTF. Here the CDR3 DNA reads TGTGCCAGTAGTTTTTCCGGGATCGGTGGCTACACCTTC. This chain connects TRBV19 to TRBJ1-2; the D is unclear. The germline V gene has CDR1 LNHDA and CDR2 SQIVND (reference sequence). V was pared by 5 bases and J by 7 bases, with 14 bases between. CDR3 length: 13 amino acids. Full variable domain (remainder filled in from reference TRBV19 and TRBJ1-2): DGGITQSPKYLFRKEGQNVTLSCEQNLNHDAMYWYRQDPGQGLRLIYYSQIVNDFQKGDIAEGYSVSREKKESFPLTVTSAQKNPTAFYLCASSFSGIGGYTFGSGTRLTVV.

V gene TRBV9 combines with J gene TRBJ2-2, with 10 bases fitting TRBD1. V shed 3 bases, J shed 0 bases, and the junction held 17 bases outside the gene matches. This CDR3 contains 21 residues. Germline CDR1 and CDR2: SGDLS and YYNGEE. CDR3 sequence: CASSESGWDRGIRANTGELFF. CDR3 nucleotide sequence: TGTGCCAGCAGCGAGAGCGGATGGGACAGGGGTATTCGGGCGAACACCGGGGAGCTGTTTTTT.

The chain recombines TRBV7-3 with TRBJ2-1, with 9 bases identical to TRBD2. Trimming took 2 bases from V and 2 from J; bases not matched to a gene: 4. Germline V lookup: CDR1 SGHTA, CDR2 FQGTGA. This CDR3 is built from 16 residues. Here the CDR3 reads CASSLRAGGPYNEQFF. In nucleotides, the CDR3 is TGTGCCAGCAGCTTACGCGCGGGGGGGCCCTACAATGAGCAGTTCTTC.

The chain carries TRBV5-4 and TRBJ1-1, with D unclear. The CDR3 is 13 residues long. V was clipped by 4 bases and J by 4 bases, with 11 bases between them. Germline CDR1 and CDR2: SGHNT and YYREEE (reference sequence). CDR3 bases: TGTGCCAGCAGCCTACATGGAGGCACTGAAGCTTTCTTT. It yields the protein CASSLHGGTEAFF.

This clone was seen only once. The chain employs TRBV19 and TRBJ1-3; maybe TRBD1 (6 bases). The CDR3 contains 17 residues. V lost 9 bases to trimming and J lost 4 bases, with 25 bases between them. The germline CDR1 and CDR2 sequences are LNHDA and SQIVND (reference sequence). The CDR3 loop is CARPQGKVSRGGNTIYF. CDR3 DNA sequence: TGTGCCAGACCTCAGGGGAAGGTGTCCCGTGGCGGAAACACCATATATTTT.

This clone was counted between two and nine times. Other DNA sequences in this sample translate to the same CDR3. The chain uses TRBV5-1 and TRBJ2-5; D perhaps matches TRBD2 (5 bases). The CDR3 runs to 13 residues. V was shortened by 0 bases and J by 4 bases, with 7 bases between the two germline ends. Germline V gene data show CDR1 as SGHRS and CDR2 as YFSETQ. The CDR3 is CASSLGRGETQYF. The CDR3, as DNA: TGCGCCAGCAGCTTGGGACGGGGAGAGACCCAGTACTTC.

The count of this clone is one. The rearrangement links TRBV7-9 to TRBJ2-2; possibly TRBD1 for D (5 bases). Germline CDR1 reads SEHNR; CDR2 reads FQNEAQ (reference sequence). The CDR3 totals 15 residues. V was shortened by 8 bases and J by 4 bases, with 17 bases between the two germline ends. The CDR3: CASPRLGRGTGELFF. In DNA form, the CDR3 reads TGTGCCAGCCCGAGGTTGGGAAGGGGCACCGGGGAGCTGTTTTTT.

The chain employs TRBV7-6 and TRBJ2-5, with D maybe TRBD2 (6 bases). CDR3 length: 16 residues. Germline CDR1 and CDR2: SGHVS and FNYEAQ. Trimming pared 4 bases from V and 4 bases from J, leaving 19 bases between. This CDR3 is CASSSRLERKGETQYF. The CDR3 coding sequence is TGTGCCAGCAGCTCCCGACTAGAAAGGAAGGGAGAGACCCAGTACTTC. The full variable domain, in which reference TRBV7-6 and TRBJ2-5 provide the parts outside the CDR3, is GAGVSQSPRYKVTKRGQDVALRCDPISGHVSLYWYRQALGQGPEFLTYFNYEAQQDKSGLPNDRFSAERPEGSISTLTIQRTEQRDSAMYRCASSSRLERKGETQYFGPGTRLLVL.

V and J are TRBV2 and TRBJ1-2; D is possibly TRBD1 (6 bases). The ends were cut back, 5 bases at V and 7 bases at J, with 14 bases in the middle. The CDR3 is 13 amino acids. Germline loops: CDR1 SNHLY, CDR2 FYNNEI. CDR3: CASSPNDRPGYTF. CDR3 in DNA: TGTGCCAGCAGTCCCAACGACAGGCCTGGCTACACCTTC.

The chain carries TRBV21-1 and TRBJ1-1. TRBV21-1 represents a pseudogene. There are 11 residues in the CDR3. CDR3 bases: TGTGCCAGCAGAGATCGGGCTGAAGCTTTCTTT. Its translation is CASRDRAEAFF.

The chain links TRBV2 to TRBJ2-2; maybe TRBD1 (5 bases). This CDR3 contains 15 residues. V lost 2 bases to trimming and J lost 3 bases, with 10 bases between them. The germline CDR1 and CDR2 sequences are SNHLY and FYNNEI. The CDR3 sequence: CASSERTTYTGELFF. CDR3 coding DNA: TGTGCCAGCAGTGAACGGACAACTTACACCGGGGAGCTGTTTTTT. Based on the CDR3 plus reference TRBV2 and TRBJ2-2, the full variable domain is EPEVTQTPSHQVTQMGQEVILRCVPISNHLYFYWYRQILGQKVEFLVSFYNNEISEKSEIFDDQFSVERPDGSNFTLKIRSTKLEDSAMYFCASSERTTYTGELFFGEGSRLTVL.

The chain joins TRBV6-4 to TRBJ2-3; 8 bases are shared with TRBD2. There are 14 residues in the CDR3. CDR1 MRHNA and CDR2 SNTAGT come from the germline V gene. With V trimmed by 10 bases and J by 0 bases, 6 bases remained unmatched. DNA for the CDR3: TGTGCCACATCGGGGGGGCCGAGCACAGATACGCAGTATTTT. It yields the protein CATSGGPSTDTQYF.

The genes are TRBV7-9 and TRBJ2-1; D unresolved. The CDR3 is 12 residues long. Trimming took 5 bases from V and 10 from J, leaving 12 bases between them. Looked up from germline, CDR1 is SEHNR and CDR2 is FQNEAQ (reference sequence). The CDR3 protein is CASSPTLGEQFF. DNA of the CDR3: TGTGCCAGCAGCCCTACCCTCGGGGAGCAGTTCTTC.